The clone carrying this T cell receptor beta chain occurred once. Its antigen is unidentified. The trim removed 9 bases at V and 4 bases at J, leaving 10 bases unmatched. Germline V lookup: CDR1 MNHNY, CDR2 SVGAGI (reference sequence). CDR3 size: 14 residues. Sequencing was performed with immunoSEQ multiplex PCR; in TCRdb, only in-frame clones are kept and a portion is missing. Of 100,000 to 150,000 clones in the sample, 86% were seen once. The sample belongs to a study of T cell responses to AZD1222 COVID-19 vaccine. General study findings and limits: A rise in Spike-specific TCR breadth and depth followed two AZD1222 doses. Seropositive status at baseline applied to only a handful of AZD1222 recipients.

The sample here was peripheral blood, taken 28 days after the second AZD1222 dose. The sequence derives from an adult who received the AZD1222 COVID-19 vaccine. The gene calls are TRBV6-6 and TRBJ2-7, with 9 bases that match TRBD1. Here the CDR3 DNA reads TGTGCCAGTAGAGCCGACAGGGGGGGATACGAGCAGTACTTC. Its protein is CASRADRGGYEQYF.